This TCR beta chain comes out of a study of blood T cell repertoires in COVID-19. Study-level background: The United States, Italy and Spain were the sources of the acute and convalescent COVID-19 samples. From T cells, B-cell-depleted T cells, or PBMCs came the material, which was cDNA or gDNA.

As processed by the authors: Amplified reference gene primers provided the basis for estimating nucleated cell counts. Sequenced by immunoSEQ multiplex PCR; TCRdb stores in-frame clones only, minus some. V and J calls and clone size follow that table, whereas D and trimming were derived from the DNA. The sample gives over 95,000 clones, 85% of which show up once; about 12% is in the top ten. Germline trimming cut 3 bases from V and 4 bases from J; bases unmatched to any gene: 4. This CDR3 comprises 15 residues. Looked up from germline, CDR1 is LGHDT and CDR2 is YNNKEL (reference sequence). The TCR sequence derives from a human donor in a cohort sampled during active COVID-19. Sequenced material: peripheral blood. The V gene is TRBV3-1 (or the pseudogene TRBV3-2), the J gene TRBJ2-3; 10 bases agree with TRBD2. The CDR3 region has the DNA TGTGCCAGCAGCCAGGAGCGGGGGGGCCCAGATACGCAGTATTTT. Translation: CASSQERGGPDTQYF.